The T cell receptor (beta chain) described here comes from a study of neoadjuvant anti-PD-1 for oral cavity cancer. Turning to the study itself: Patients without progression received a fourth nivolumab dose around day 43, then surgical resection on days 50-56.

General study points: Greater tumor shrinkage accompanied bigger post-treatment sizes of preexisting clones. Higher pretreatment blood Treg/Th17 ratios correlated with higher pretreatment blood and lower post-treatment tumor TCRbeta clonality.

This clone was detected a few times. Its antigen is currently unknown. The CDR3 length is 14 residues. Germline V gene sequence: CDR1 SGHAT, CDR2 FQNNGV. The J segment lost 4 bases and the V segment lost 5 bases, leaving 5 bases of the junction unmatched. Survey sequencing of tumors mostly used 4 to 5 ug DNA, two replicates. Generated by immunoSEQ multiplex PCR, the TCRdb table keeps only in-frame clones and is missing some. Among roughly 25,000 clones, 20% to 30% were seen once, and the ten largest hold 15% to 20%. The time point denotes: after neoadjuvant nivolumab, at surgical resection. This clonotype originated in a person between 40 and 80 years old with oral cavity squamous cell carcinoma. Specimen: tumor tissue, collected after nivolumab (anti-PD-1) treatment. The chain recombines TRBV11-2 with TRBJ1-2; TRBD1 agrees at 9 bases. This CDR3 is CASSLQGASYGYTF. The CDR3 DNA follows: TGTGCCAGCAGCCTACAGGGGGCTTCCTATGGCTACACCTTC.